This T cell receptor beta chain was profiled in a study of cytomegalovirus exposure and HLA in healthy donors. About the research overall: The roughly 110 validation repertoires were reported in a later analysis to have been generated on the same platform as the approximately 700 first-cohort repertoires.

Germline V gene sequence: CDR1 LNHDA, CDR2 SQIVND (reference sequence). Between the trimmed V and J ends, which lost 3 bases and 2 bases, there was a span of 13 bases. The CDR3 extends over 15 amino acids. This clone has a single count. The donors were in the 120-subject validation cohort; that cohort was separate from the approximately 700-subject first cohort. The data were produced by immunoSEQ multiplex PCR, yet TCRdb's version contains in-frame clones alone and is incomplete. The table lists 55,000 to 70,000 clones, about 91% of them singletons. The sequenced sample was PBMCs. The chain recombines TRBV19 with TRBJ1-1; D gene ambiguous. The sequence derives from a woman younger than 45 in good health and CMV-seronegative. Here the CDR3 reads CASSINTDANTEAFF. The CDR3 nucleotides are TGTGCCAGTAGTATTAATACAGACGCTAACACTGAAGCTTTCTTT.